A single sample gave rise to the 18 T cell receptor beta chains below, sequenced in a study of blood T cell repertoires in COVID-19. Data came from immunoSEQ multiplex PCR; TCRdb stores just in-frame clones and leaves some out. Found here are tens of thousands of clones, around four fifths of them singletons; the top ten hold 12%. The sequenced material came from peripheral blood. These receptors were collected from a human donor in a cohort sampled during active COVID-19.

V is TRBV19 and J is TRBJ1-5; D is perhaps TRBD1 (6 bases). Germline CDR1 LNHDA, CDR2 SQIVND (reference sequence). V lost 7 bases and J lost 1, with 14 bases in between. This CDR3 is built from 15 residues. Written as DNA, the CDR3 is TGTGCCAGTACCACCACCCAGGGGAGCAATCAGCCCCAGCATTTT. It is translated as CASTTTQGSNQPQHF.

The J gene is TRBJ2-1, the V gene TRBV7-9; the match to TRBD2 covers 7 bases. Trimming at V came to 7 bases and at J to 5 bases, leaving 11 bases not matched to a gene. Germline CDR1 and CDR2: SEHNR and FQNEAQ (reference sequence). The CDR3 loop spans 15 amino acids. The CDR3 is CASIPPGLPNNEQFF. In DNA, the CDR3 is TGTGCCAGCATCCCCCCGGGACTACCTAACAATGAGCAGTTCTTC.

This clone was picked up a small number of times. The DNA for the CDR3 is TGTGCCAGCAGCTCCCTCAACACCGGGGAGCTGTTTTTT. Translation: CASSSLNTGELFF. The chain employs TRBV11-2 and TRBJ2-2; D not resolved. This CDR3 contains 13 residues. The germline V gene has CDR1 SGHAT and CDR2 FQNNGV. V was pared by 4 bases and J by 2 bases, with 5 bases between.

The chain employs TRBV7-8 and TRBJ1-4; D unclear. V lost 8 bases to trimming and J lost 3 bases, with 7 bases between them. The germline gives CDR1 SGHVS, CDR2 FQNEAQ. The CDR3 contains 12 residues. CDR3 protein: CASGDSNEKLFF. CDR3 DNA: TGTGCCAGCGGAGATTCTAATGAAAAACTGTTTTTT.

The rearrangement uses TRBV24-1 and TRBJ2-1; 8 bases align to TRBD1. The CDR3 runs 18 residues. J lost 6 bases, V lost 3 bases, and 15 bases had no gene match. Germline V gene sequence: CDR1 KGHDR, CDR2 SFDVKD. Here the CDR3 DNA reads TGTGCCACCAGTGATCTACCAGGACAGGGTAAAATCGGCAATGAGCAGTTCTTC. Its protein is CATSDLPGQGKIGNEQFF.

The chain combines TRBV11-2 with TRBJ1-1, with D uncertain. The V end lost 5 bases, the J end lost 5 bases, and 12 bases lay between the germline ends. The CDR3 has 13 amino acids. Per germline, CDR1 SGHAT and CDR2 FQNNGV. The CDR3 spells CASSATSGTEAFF. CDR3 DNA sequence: TGTGCCAGCAGCGCCACAAGCGGGACTGAAGCTTTCTTT.

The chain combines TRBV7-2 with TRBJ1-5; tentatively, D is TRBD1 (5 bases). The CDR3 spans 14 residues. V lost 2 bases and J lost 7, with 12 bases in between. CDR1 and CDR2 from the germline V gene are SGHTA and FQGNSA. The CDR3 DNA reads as TGTGCCAGCAGCTTAAGCCAGGGCGGCCAGCCCCAGCATTTT. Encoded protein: CASSLSQGGQPQHF. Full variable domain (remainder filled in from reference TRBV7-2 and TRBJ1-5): GAGVSQSPSNKVTEKGKDVELRCDPISGHTALYWYRQSLGQGLEFLIYFQGNSAPDKSGLPSDRFSAERTGGSVSTLTIQRTQQEDSAVYLCASSLSQGGQPQHFGDGTRLSIL.

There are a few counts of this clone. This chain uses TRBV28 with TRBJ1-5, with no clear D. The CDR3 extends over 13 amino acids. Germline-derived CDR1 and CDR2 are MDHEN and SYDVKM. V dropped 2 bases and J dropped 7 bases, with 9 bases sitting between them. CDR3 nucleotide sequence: TGTGCCAGCAGTTTAACGATTAGCCAGCCCCAGCATTTT. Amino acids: CASSLTISQPQHF. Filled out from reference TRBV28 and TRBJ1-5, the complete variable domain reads DVKVTQSSRYLVKRTGEKVFLECVQDMDHENMFWYRQDPGLGLRLIYFSYDVKMKEKGDIPEGYSVSREKKERFSLILESASTNQTSMYLCASSLTISQPQHFGDGTRLSIL.

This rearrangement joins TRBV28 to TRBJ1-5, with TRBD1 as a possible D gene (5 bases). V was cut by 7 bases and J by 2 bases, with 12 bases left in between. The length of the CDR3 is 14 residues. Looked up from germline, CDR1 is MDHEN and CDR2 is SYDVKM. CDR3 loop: CASNWGVGNQPQHF. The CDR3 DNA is TGTGCCAGCAATTGGGGGGTTGGCAATCAGCCCCAGCATTTT.

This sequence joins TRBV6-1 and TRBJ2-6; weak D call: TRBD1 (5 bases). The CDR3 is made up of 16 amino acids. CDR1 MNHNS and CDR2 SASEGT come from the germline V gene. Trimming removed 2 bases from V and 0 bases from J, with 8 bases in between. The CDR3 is CASSEQGNSGANVLTF. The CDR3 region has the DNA TGTGCCAGCAGTGAACAGGGAAACTCTGGGGCCAACGTCCTGACTTTC.

CDR3 coding DNA: TGTGCCACCAGCAGAGAGGCTAGCGGGAGGGCCGCGGATACGCAGTATTTT. Its protein product is CATSREASGRAADTQYF. The chain couples TRBV15 to TRBJ2-3, with 12 positions matching TRBD2. The germline gives CDR1 LNHNV, CDR2 YYDKDF (reference sequence). V trimming: 0 bases; J trimming: 6 bases; junction bases outside the gene matches: 7. There are 17 residues in the CDR3.

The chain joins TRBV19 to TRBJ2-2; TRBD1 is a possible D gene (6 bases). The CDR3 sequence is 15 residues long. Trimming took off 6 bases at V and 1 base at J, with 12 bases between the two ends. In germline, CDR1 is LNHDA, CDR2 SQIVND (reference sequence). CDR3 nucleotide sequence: TGTGCCAGTAGGGGGGCCGGCGTGAACACCGGGGAGCTGTTTTTT. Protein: CASRGAGVNTGELFF.

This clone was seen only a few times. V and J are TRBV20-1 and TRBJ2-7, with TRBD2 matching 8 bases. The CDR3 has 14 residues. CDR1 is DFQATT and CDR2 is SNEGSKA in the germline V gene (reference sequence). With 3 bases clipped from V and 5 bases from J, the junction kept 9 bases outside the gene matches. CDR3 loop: CSASSPGGEHEQYF. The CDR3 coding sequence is TGCAGTGCTAGTAGCCCGGGAGGGGAGCACGAGCAGTACTTC.

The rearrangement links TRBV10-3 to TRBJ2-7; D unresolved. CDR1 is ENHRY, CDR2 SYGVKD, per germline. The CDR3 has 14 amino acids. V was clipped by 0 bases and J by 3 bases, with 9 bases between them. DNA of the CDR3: TGTGCCATCAGTGAGTCTTCAGGCAACTACGAGCAGTACTTC. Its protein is CAISESSGNYEQYF.

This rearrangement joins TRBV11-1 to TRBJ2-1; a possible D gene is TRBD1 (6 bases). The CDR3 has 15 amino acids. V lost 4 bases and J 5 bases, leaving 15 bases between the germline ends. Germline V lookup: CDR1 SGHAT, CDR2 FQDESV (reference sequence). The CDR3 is CASSSRGQLNNEQFF. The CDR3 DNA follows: TGTGCCAGCAGCTCCCGGGGACAACTTAACAATGAGCAGTTCTTC.

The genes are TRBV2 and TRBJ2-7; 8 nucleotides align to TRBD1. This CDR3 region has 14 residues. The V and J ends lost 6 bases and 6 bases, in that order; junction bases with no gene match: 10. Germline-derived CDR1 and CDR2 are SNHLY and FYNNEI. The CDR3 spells CASSTHATGVEQYF. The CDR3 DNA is TGTGCCAGCAGCACTCACGCGACAGGGGTCGAGCAGTACTTC.

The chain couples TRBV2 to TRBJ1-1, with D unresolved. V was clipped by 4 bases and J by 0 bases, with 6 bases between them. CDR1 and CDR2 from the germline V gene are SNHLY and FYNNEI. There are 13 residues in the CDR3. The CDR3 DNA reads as TGTGCCAGCAGTGTTAGCATGAACACTGAAGCTTTCTTT. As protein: CASSVSMNTEAFF. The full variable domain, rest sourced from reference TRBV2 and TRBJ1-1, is EPEVTQTPSHQVTQMGQEVILRCVPISNHLYFYWYRQILGQKVEFLVSFYNNEISEKSEIFDDQFSVERPDGSNFTLKIRSTKLEDSAMYFCASSVSMNTEAFFGQGTRLTVV.

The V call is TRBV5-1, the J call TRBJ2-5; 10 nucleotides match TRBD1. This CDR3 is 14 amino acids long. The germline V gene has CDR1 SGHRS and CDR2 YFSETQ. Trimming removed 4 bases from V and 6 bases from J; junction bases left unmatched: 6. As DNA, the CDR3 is TGCGCCAGCAGCCCGGGACAGGGGCTGAAGACCCAGTACTTC. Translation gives CASSPGQGLKTQYF. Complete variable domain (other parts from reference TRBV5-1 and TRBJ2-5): KAGVTQTPRYLIKTRGQQVTLSCSPISGHRSVSWYQQTPGQGLQFLFEYFSETQRNKGNFPGRFSGRQFSNSRSEMNVSTLELGDSALYLCASSPGQGLKTQYFGPGTRLLVL.